Listed here are 3 T cell receptor beta chains from one sample, sequenced in a study of T cells after yellow fever vaccination. Each CDR3 protein gets one entry after TCRdb re-called the 5' RACE reads with MiXCR. The table has some 300,000 distinct CDR3 sequences, approximately 8% seen once. Specimen: PBMCs, collected around 45 days after the first yellow fever vaccination. These receptors all come from a young man who received the YFV17D yellow fever vaccine.

This clonotype occurred a few times. V gene TRBV15 combines with J gene TRBJ2-3, with 7 bases identical to TRBD2. The germline V gene has CDR1 LNHNV and CDR2 YYDKDF (reference sequence). With V trimmed by 2 bases and J by 1 base, 6 bases remained unmatched. The CDR3 sequence is 16 residues long. CDR3 loop: CATSRPLRGGTDTQYF. Here the CDR3 DNA reads TGTGCCACCAGCAGACCTCTTCGGGGGGGCACAGATACGCAGTATTTT.

V usage is TRBV11-2 and J usage is TRBJ1-1; 11 positions match TRBD1. The V gene's germline CDR1 is SGHAT and CDR2 FQNNGV. V was clipped by 3 bases and J by 2 bases; unmatched bases: 14. The CDR3 consists of 19 residues. CDR3 nucleotides: TGTGCCAGCAGCTTTTTCACCGGGACAGGGGGTTATCGAAACACTGAAGCTTTCTTT. Translating it yields CASSFFTGTGGYRNTEAFF.

This clonotype came up many times. V and J are TRBV18 and TRBJ2-2; D gene uncertain. Germline-derived CDR1 and CDR2 are KGHSH and LQKENI. Between the trimmed V and J ends, which lost 7 bases and 3 bases, there was a span of 6 bases. The length of the CDR3 is 12 residues. The CDR3: CASFTYTGELFF. CDR3 bases: TGTGCCAGCTTCACTTACACCGGGGAGCTGTTTTTT.